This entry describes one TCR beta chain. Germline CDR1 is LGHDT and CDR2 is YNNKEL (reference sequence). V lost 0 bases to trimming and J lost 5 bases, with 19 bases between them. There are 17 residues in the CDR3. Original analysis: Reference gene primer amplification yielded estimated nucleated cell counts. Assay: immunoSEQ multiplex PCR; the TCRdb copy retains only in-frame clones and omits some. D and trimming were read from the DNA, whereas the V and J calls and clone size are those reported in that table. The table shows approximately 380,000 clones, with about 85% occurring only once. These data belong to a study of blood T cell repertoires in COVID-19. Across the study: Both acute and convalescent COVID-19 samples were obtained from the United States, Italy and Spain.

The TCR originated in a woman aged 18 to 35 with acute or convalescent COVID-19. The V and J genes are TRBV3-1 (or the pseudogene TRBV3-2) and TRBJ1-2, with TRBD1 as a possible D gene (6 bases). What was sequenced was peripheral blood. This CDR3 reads CASSQDLEGQMKYGYTF. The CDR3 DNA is TGTGCCAGCAGCCAAGATCTGGAAGGACAGATGAAGTATGGCTACACCTTC.